A selection of T cell receptor beta chains follows, all from one sample in a study of blood T cell repertoires in COVID-19. Assay used: immunoSEQ multiplex PCR; TCRdb lists only in-frame clones, some missing. The table shows roughly 61,000 clones, with more than 75% occurring only once. The specimen sequenced was peripheral blood. The receptors come from a man aged 35 to 55 with active COVID-19. Both conserved end residues are part of each CDR3. A D gene is named only where the DNA matches it firmly. Clone size is shown for a subset of rows, as once, few, many or a class of expanded clone.

J gene	V gene	clone size	D gene	CDR3 protein	CDR3 DNA
TRBJ2-7	TRBV9	-	TRBD2	CATTPGGNEQYF	TGTGCCACCACACCGGGGGGGAACGAGCAGTACTTC
TRBJ1-1	TRBV10-3	-	-	CAISEAGGNTEAFF	TGTGCCATCAGTGAAGCGGGAGGGAACACTGAAGCTTTCTTT
TRBJ2-7	TRBV7-3	-	-	CASSLTSRQNHEQYF	TGTGCCAGCAGCTTAACGTCTCGCCAGAACCACGAGCAGTACTTC
TRBJ1-3	TRBV11-2	-	TRBD1	CASSLGQGGNTIYF	TGTGCCAGCAGCCTGGGACAGGGTGGAAACACCATATATTTT
TRBJ2-2	TRBV9	once	-	CASSVPTEAANTGELFF	TGTGCCAGCAGCGTCCCGACAGAGGCTGCGAACACCGGGGAGCTGTTTTTT
TRBJ2-3	TRBV27	-	TRBD1	CASSSYTGGSTDTQYF	TGTGCCAGCAGTTCATATACAGGGGGTAGCACAGATACGCAGTATTTT
TRBJ1-2	TRBV18	-	-	CASSPSQGDYGYTF	TGTGCCAGCTCACCATCCCAGGGCGACTATGGCTACACCTTC
TRBJ1-4	TRBV2	-	-	CASFRDSGNEKLFF	TGTGCCAGCTTCCGGGACTCCGGCAATGAAAAACTGTTTTTT
TRBJ2-7	TRBV27	-	-	CASSLLGGSYEQYF	TGTGCCAGCAGTTTATTAGGAGGGTCCTACGAGCAGTACTTC
TRBJ2-1	TRBV30	-	-	CAWSDTYNEQFF	TGTGCCTGGAGCGACACTTACAATGAGCAGTTCTTC
TRBJ2-1	TRBV6-6	-	TRBD1	CASSRSGQGLDEQFF	TGTGCCAGCAGTCGTTCCGGACAGGGGTTAGATGAGCAGTTCTTC
TRBJ1-1	TRBV5-1	-	TRBD1	CASRHPGQGNTEAFF	TGCGCCAGCAGACATCCGGGACAGGGAAACACTGAAGCTTTCTTT
TRBJ2-2	TRBV2	-	-	CASTPDTGELFF	TGTGCCAGCACCCCCGACACCGGGGAGCTGTTTTTT
TRBJ2-1	TRBV21-1	-	-	CASSKGVGANEQFF	TGTGCCAGCAGCAAAGGAGTGGGGGCGAATGAGCAGTTCTTC
TRBJ2-7	TRBV5-8	-	-	CASSQWAGEYF	TGTGCCAGCAGCCAATGGGCAGGGGAGTACTTC
TRBJ2-3	TRBV28	-	-	CASSLGSGITDTQYF	TGTGCCAGCAGTTTAGGGAGCGGCATCACAGATACGCAGTATTTT
TRBJ1-1	TRBV3-1/TRBV3-2	-	-	CASSQGRENTEAFF	TGTGCCAGCAGCCAGGGCAGGGAGAACACTGAAGCTTTCTTT
TRBJ2-1	TRBV19	-	-	CASSSAGTAINEQFF	TGTGCCAGTAGTTCCGCCGGGACTGCCATCAATGAGCAGTTCTTC
TRBJ1-2	TRBV19	-	-	CASRADRLGSVYGYTF	TGTGCCAGTAGGGCGGACCGCCTCGGGAGTGTATATGGCTACACCTTC
TRBJ1-5	TRBV19	-	-	CASSSSSGGQNQPQHF	TGTGCCAGTAGTTCCTCCTCGGGGGGACAAAATCAGCCCCAGCATTTT
TRBJ2-5	TRBV28	-	-	CASRGAVETQYF	TGTGCCAGCAGGGGGGCCGTAGAGACCCAGTACTTC
TRBJ2-7	TRBV6-2/TRBV6-3	-	-	CASSPRGSASYEQYF	TGTGCCAGCAGTCCCCGGGGTAGCGCCTCCTACGAGCAGTACTTC
TRBJ1-3	TRBV14	-	-	CASSLRQVISGNTIYF	TGTGCCAGCAGCTTAAGACAGGTTATCTCTGGAAACACCATATATTTT
TRBJ1-1	TRBV3-1/TRBV3-2	few	TRBD1	CASSKWQGASNTEAFF	TGTGCCAGCAGCAAATGGCAGGGGGCGTCGAACACTGAAGCTTTCTTT
TRBJ2-7	TRBV7-2	many	-	CASSLAFGGSSYEQYF	TGTGCCAGCAGCTTAGCCTTTGGAGGGTCCTCATACGAGCAGTACTTC
TRBJ1-1	TRBV6-5	-	-	CASRRGVQNTEAFF	TGTGCCAGCAGACGGGGGGTACAGAACACTGAAGCTTTCTTT
TRBJ2-1	TRBV7-3	-	TRBD2	CASSRPSGGTNEQFF	TGTGCCAGCAGCCGCCCTAGCGGGGGTACAAATGAGCAGTTCTTC
TRBJ1-4	TRBV28	-	TRBD1	CASSPVGQGYEKLFF	TGTGCCAGCAGTCCGGTCGGACAGGGGTATGAAAAACTGTTTTTT
TRBJ2-1	TRBV27	-	TRBD2	CASSFSNGLVGQFF	TGTGCCAGCAGTTTCTCCAACGGACTAGTGGGACAGTTCTTC
TRBJ2-3	TRBV2	-	TRBD2	CASRRLAAATDTQYF	TGTGCCAGCAGAAGACTAGCGGCAGCCACAGATACGCAGTATTTT
TRBJ2-3	TRBV4-1	-	TRBD2	CASSPQQTSVPLTDTQYF	TGCGCCAGCAGCCCGCAACAAACTAGCGTTCCACTCACAGATACGCAGTATTTT
TRBJ2-7	TRBV18	-	-	CASSRGQLSSKELYEQYF	TGTGCCAGCTCACGAGGACAACTCTCTTCCAAAGAGCTCTACGAGCAGTACTTC
TRBJ2-5	TRBV20-1	-	TRBD2	CSARLREPYF	TGCAGTGCTAGACTGCGGGAGCCCTACTTC
TRBJ1-2	TRBV6-6	-	-	CASSYDRSGTNYGYTF	TGTGCCAGCAGTTACGACCGGTCCGGGACAAACTATGGCTACACCTTC
TRBJ2-5	TRBV5-1	-	TRBD2	CASSRTSGNRDQYF	TGCGCCAGCAGCCGGACTAGCGGGAACCGTGACCAGTACTTC
TRBJ2-1	TRBV5-1	-	TRBD1	CASSLGDREVDEQFF	TGCGCCAGCAGCTTGGGGGACAGGGAGGTTGATGAGCAGTTCTTC
TRBJ2-7	TRBV9	-	TRBD1	CASSAHRGQSYEQYF	TGTGCCAGCAGCGCCCACAGGGGGCAGTCCTACGAGCAGTACTTC
TRBJ1-1	TRBV18	-	TRBD1	CASSRPGTGGYVNTEAFF	TGTGCCAGCTCACGGCCGGGGACAGGGGGCTATGTGAACACTGAAGCTTTCTTT
TRBJ1-4	TRBV27	-	TRBD1	CASSPLGEKGAPNEKLFF	TGTGCCAGCAGTCCATTGGGTGAAAAGGGGGCACCTAATGAAAAACTGTTTTTT
TRBJ1-1	TRBV5-8	once	-	CASSTSQGNTEAFF	TGTGCCAGCAGTACATCCCAGGGCAACACTGAAGCTTTCTTT
TRBJ1-2	TRBV7-8	-	-	CASSPMGRSNYGYTF	TGTGCCAGCAGCCCCATGGGCAGGTCTAACTATGGCTACACCTTC
TRBJ2-3	TRBV18	-	-	CASSPGGTDTQYF	TGTGCCAGCTCACCAGGGGGGACAGATACGCAGTATTTT
TRBJ2-1	TRBV7-3	-	-	CASSLTGDLRDYNEQFF	TGTGCCAGCAGCTTAACGGGAGACCTAAGAGACTACAATGAGCAGTTCTTC
TRBJ1-1	TRBV21-1	-	-	CASSQNRANMNTEAFF	TGTGCCAGCAGCCAAAACAGGGCCAATATGAACACTGAAGCTTTCTTT
TRBJ2-1	TRBV14	-	TRBD2	CASSLRLAGLNEQFF	TGTGCCAGCAGCCTCCGACTAGCGGGCCTCAATGAGCAGTTCTTC
TRBJ2-3	TRBV15	-	-	CATSRVETVDTDTQYF	TGTGCCACCAGCAGGGTTGAGACTGTGGACACAGATACGCAGTATTTT
TRBJ1-2	TRBV3-1/TRBV3-2	-	-	CASSQSQDAGYTF	TGTGCCAGCAGCCAGTCTCAGGATGCTGGCTACACCTTC
TRBJ2-4	TRBV28	-	-	CASARGLAKNIQYF	TGTGCCAGCGCCCGGGGGTTAGCCAAAAACATTCAGTACTTC
TRBJ2-3	TRBV9	-	TRBD2	CASSVGAGGPVDTQYF	TGTGCCAGCAGCGTAGGGGCGGGAGGGCCCGTAGATACGCAGTATTTT
TRBJ1-1	TRBV21-1	-	-	CASSKGPGQAVNTEAFF	TGTGCCAGCAGCAAAGGACCGGGACAGGCGGTAAACACTGAAGCTTTCTTT
TRBJ2-3	TRBV29-1	-	-	CSVKQVSSTDTQYF	TGCAGCGTGAAACAGGTGTCTAGCACAGATACGCAGTATTTT
TRBJ1-1	TRBV7-3	-	-	CASSPGANTEAFF	TGTGCCAGCAGCCCAGGGGCGAACACTGAAGCTTTCTTT
TRBJ2-5	TRBV7-3	-	-	CASSLNGGEGETQYF	TGTGCCAGCAGCTTAAACGGGGGAGAGGGAGAGACCCAGTACTTC
TRBJ2-7	TRBV19	few	TRBD1	CASRPGTGVHEQYF	TGTGCCAGTAGACCCGGGACAGGGGTCCACGAGCAGTACTTC
TRBJ2-7	TRBV19	-	TRBD1	CASSIVTGGNEQYF	TGTGCCAGTAGTATAGTAACAGGGGGGAACGAGCAGTACTTC
TRBJ2-7	TRBV28	-	TRBD2	CASTTGTSGYYEQYF	TGTGCCAGCACCACCGGGACTAGCGGATACTACGAGCAGTACTTC
TRBJ1-2	TRBV28	-	-	CASTSRRGTLYGYTF	TGTGCCAGCACTTCCCGACGGGGGACCTTATATGGCTACACCTTC